The rows below give T cell receptor beta chains drawn from one sample of a study of T cells in Graves' hyperthyroidism and ophthalmopathy. TCRdb used MiXCR to reprocess the multiplex PCR reads, holding one entry per CDR3 protein. Seen here are 250,000 to 300,000 distinct CDR3 sequences, about an eighth observed once, and the top ten hold almost 8%. The specimen was blood. The receptor source for this set is a woman younger than 45 with Graves' hyperthyroidism that later progressed to Graves' ophthalmopathy. CDR3s include the opening cysteine and the closing phenylalanine or tryptophan. A D gene is named only where the DNA matches it firmly. Clone size appears in some rows only: once, few, many, or a class for an expanded clone.

clone_size	v_call	d_call	j_call	cdr3_length	cdr3_aa	cdr3_nt
many	TRBV7-9	TRBD1	TRBJ1-1	16	CASSEAYRGANTEAFF	TGTGCCAGCAGCGAGGCGTACAGGGGGGCGAACACTGAAGCTTTCTTT
many	TRBV27	-	TRBJ1-5	16	CASSALDSAPNQPQHF	TGTGCCAGCAGTGCATTGGACAGCGCACCCAATCAGCCCCAGCATTTT
many	TRBV7-8	TRBD1	TRBJ2-1	16	CASSLATGGNYNEQFF	TGTGCCAGCAGCTTAGCCACAGGGGGTAACTACAATGAGCAGTTCTTC
-	TRBV4-3	TRBD2	TRBJ2-7	16	CASSQSTGTSVYQQYF	TGCGCCAGCAGCCAAAGTACCGGGACTAGCGTGTACCAGCAGTACTTC
many	TRBV29-1	-	TRBJ1-2	13	CSVEIAGRYGYTF	TGCAGCGTTGAGATTGCAGGGCGCTATGGCTACACCTTC
many	TRBV7-9	TRBD1	TRBJ2-7	15	CASSSQGQVPYEQYF	TGTGCCAGCAGCTCCCAAGGACAGGTCCCCTACGAGCAGTACTTC
many	TRBV28	TRBD1	TRBJ2-5	17	CASGILSDRGQEETQYF	TGTGCCAGCGGAATTTTATCTGACAGGGGACAGGAAGAGACCCAGTACTTC
many	TRBV6-5	TRBD1	TRBJ1-6	20	CASSYRFRTGSTLYNSPLHF	TGTGCCAGCAGTTACCGATTCAGGACAGGGTCGACTCTCTATAATTCACCCCTCCACTTT
many	TRBV20-1	-	TRBJ2-1	13	CSVLGEWDNEQFF	TGCAGTGTGTTGGGGGAGTGGGACAATGAGCAGTTCTTC
many	TRBV7-2	TRBD2	TRBJ2-1	14	CASSPIHSGNEQFF	TGTGCCAGCAGTCCAATCCATAGCGGGAATGAGCAGTTCTTC
many	TRBV2	-	TRBJ2-7	15	CASSEADYLTYEQYF	TGTGCCAGCAGTGAAGCTGACTACCTCACCTACGAGCAGTACTTC
many	TRBV30	TRBD2	TRBJ2-7	13	CAWAGLGTYEQYF	TGTGCCTGGGCGGGACTAGGGACCTACGAGCAGTACTTC
many	TRBV2	-	TRBJ1-1	14	CAPPPGQENTEAFF	TGTGCCCCCCCCCCGGGACAAGAGAACACTGAAGCTTTCTTT
many	TRBV3-1	-	TRBJ1-2	13	CASSQQGYYGYTF	TGTGCCAGCAGCCAACAGGGGTACTATGGCTACACCTTC
many	TRBV12-3/TRBV12-4	TRBD1	TRBJ1-2	13	CASSDRVMTGYTF	TGTGCCAGCAGTGACAGGGTAATGACTGGCTACACCTTC
many	TRBV5-1	-	TRBJ2-1	16	CASRIRGLSSYNEQFF	TGCGCCAGCAGGATTAGGGGCCTGAGCTCCTACAATGAGCAGTTCTTC
many	TRBV28	TRBD2	TRBJ2-1	19	CASSLSDPGLAGVWNEQFF	TGTGCCAGCAGTTTAAGCGACCCGGGACTAGCGGGAGTATGGAATGAGCAGTTCTTC
many	TRBV4-1	-	TRBJ2-5	14	CASSQLGRQETQYF	TGCGCCAGCAGCCAATTGGGGAGACAAGAGACCCAGTACTTC
many	TRBV3-1	-	TRBJ2-1	13	CASSQVKDNEQFF	TGTGCCAGCAGCCAAGTAAAGGACAATGAGCAGTTCTTC
-	TRBV10-3	TRBD1	TRBJ2-5	15	CAISGTGGSGETQYF	TGTGCCATCAGTGGGACAGGGGGGAGTGGGGAGACCCAGTACTTC
many	TRBV29-1	-	TRBJ2-7	13	CSVGDHSSYEQYF	TGCAGCGTTGGCGACCATAGCTCCTACGAGCAGTACTTC
many	TRBV3-1	-	TRBJ2-1	11	CASTGINEQFF	TGTGCCAGCACGGGTATAAATGAGCAGTTCTTC
few	TRBV19	-	TRBJ2-7	14	CASSAGDTFYEQYF	TGTGCCAGTAGTGCGGGGGACACCTTCTACGAGCAGTACTTC
many	TRBV20-1	-	TRBJ2-1	14	CSASRLTINNEQFF	TGCAGTGCTAGTAGACTTACGATCAACAATGAGCAGTTCTTC
many	TRBV28	-	TRBJ1-2	14	CASTQKSANYGYTF	TGTGCCAGCACCCAGAAATCAGCTAACTATGGCTACACCTTC
many	TRBV11-2	-	TRBJ2-7	11	CASSLAESLYF	TGTGCCAGCAGCTTAGCGGAATCCCTTTACTTC
-	TRBV7-9	TRBD1	TRBJ2-1	15	CASSYLGTGDNEQFF	TGTGCCAGCAGCTATCTCGGGACAGGCGACAATGAGCAGTTCTTC
many	TRBV27	-	TRBJ2-1	15	CASSLSPSSYNEQFF	TGTGCCAGCAGCTTATCACCCAGCTCCTACAATGAGCAGTTCTTC
many	TRBV4-2	TRBD2	TRBJ2-7	13	CASSQDGRGEQYF	TGTGCCAGCAGCCAAGATGGGAGGGGCGAGCAGTACTTC
-	TRBV4-1	-	TRBJ2-7	14	CASSQIGVLDEQYF	TGCGCCAGCAGCCAAATAGGGGTACTAGATGAGCAGTACTTC
many	TRBV7-8	TRBD2	TRBJ2-1	16	CASSLGLAGGPPRPFF	TGTGCCAGCAGCTTAGGATTAGCGGGAGGGCCTCCCCGACCGTTCTTC
-	TRBV9	TRBD2	TRBJ2-2	14	CASSAGLAVGELFF	TGTGCCAGCAGCGCGGGACTAGCAGTCGGGGAGCTGTTTTTT